This TCR beta chain was documented in a study of T cells after yellow fever vaccination. V shed 4 bases and J shed 4 bases, with 14 bases lying between them. CDR1 is SGHNT and CDR2 is YYREEE in the germline V gene (reference sequence). The CDR3 totals 14 residues. TCRdb ran MiXCR on the 5' RACE reads and lists one entry per CDR3 protein. The sample consists of fewer than 450,000 distinct CDR3 sequences, almost 4% of them appearing once. This receptor was identified in a man between 18 and 35 years old who received the YFV17D yellow fever vaccine. The chain uses TRBV5-4 and TRBJ2-5, with D perhaps matching TRBD1 or TRBD2 (6 bases each). The sample here was PBMCs, taken 5 days after the yellow fever booster vaccination. The CDR3 nucleotides read TGTGCCAGCAGCCCCGAGGGGGGAGGAGAGACCCAGTACTTC. Translation: CASSPEGGGETQYF.